This TCR beta chain was sequenced in a study of tumor-infiltrating lymphocytes in glioblastoma multiforme. Findings of the study overall: RNA-based TCR sequencing may distort clone frequencies, since cells carry unequal TCR transcript numbers. Just one glioblastoma patient contributed to the TCR-mutation comparison.

CDR1 is LGHNA and CDR2 is YNFKEQ in the germline V gene. This CDR3 contains 14 residues. Notes on this clonotype: Antigen specificity is unknown. Its ends do not fully match the called genes, so a read error is possible.

Three nested ARM-PCR rounds with V-beta and C-beta primers built TCRB libraries. These TCRB libraries lack any described unique molecular identifiers. TCRdb re-called the multiplex PCR reads through MiXCR, storing one row per CDR3 protein. The sample has about 32,000 distinct CDR3 sequences, roughly two thirds seen once; the top ten hold around a third. This sequence originates from a male donor with glioblastoma. The chain couples TRBV4-2 to TRBJ2-7; D gene uncertain. The specimen sequenced was brain tumor tissue. The CDR3: CASGHGVGEDEQYF. CDR3 DNA: TGTGCCAGCGGCCATGGGGTAGGTGAGGACGAGCAGTACTTC.